Shown below are 23 T cell receptor beta chains from a single sample sequenced in a study of technical replicates of blood from several donors. TCRdb keeps only in-frame clones here, not all; method: immunoSEQ multiplex PCR. The table lists tens of thousands of clones, 90% to 95% of them singletons. Source material: PBMCs. Receptors were obtained from a human donor in good health. Some clones in this sample may be carry-over from other donors' samples.

The V call is TRBV19, the J call TRBJ2-1, with no clear D. V was shortened by 6 bases and J by 6 bases, with 12 bases between the two germline ends. CDR1 is LNHDA and CDR2 is SQIVND in the germline V gene (reference sequence). This CDR3 is 13 amino acids long. The CDR3 spells CASSPSDFNEQFF. The CDR3 DNA is TGTGCCAGTAGCCCTTCAGATTTCAATGAGCAGTTCTTC.

V is TRBV4-2 and J is TRBJ2-5; the match to TRBD2 covers 10 bases. The V segment lost 3 bases and the J segment 1 base; nucleotides outside the gene matches: 5. This CDR3 is 16 amino acids long. CDR1 LGHNA and CDR2 YNFKEQ come from the germline V gene. For the CDR3, the DNA is TGTGCCAGCAGCCATAGCGGGGGGCCGCCCCAAGAGACCCAGTACTTC. It encodes CASSHSGGPPQETQYF.

This sequence joins TRBV30 and TRBJ2-7; the D is unclear. This CDR3 is 11 amino acids long. V gave up 1 base and J gave up 4 bases, with 5 bases separating them. Germline V gene lookup returns CDR1 GTSNPN and CDR2 SVGIG (reference sequence). CDR3 DNA: TGTGCCTGGAGTGGTCGTTACGAGCAGTACTTC. It translates to CAWSGRYEQYF.

The chain joins TRBV25-1 to TRBJ1-4; D unresolved. Looked up from germline, CDR1 is MGHDK and CDR2 is SYGVNS. The CDR3 spans 12 residues. V was shortened by 2 bases and J by 11 bases, with 9 bases between the two germline ends. The CDR3 here is CASSEGSVKLFF. The CDR3 nucleotides are TGTGCCAGCAGTGAAGGTTCGGTTAAACTGTTTTTT. The full variable domain, in which reference TRBV25-1 and TRBJ1-4 provide the parts outside the CDR3, is EADIYQTPRYLVIGTGKKITLECSQTMGHDKMYWYQQDPGMELHLIHYSYGVNSTEKGDLSSESTVSRIRTEHFPLTLESARPSHTSQYLCASSEGSVKLFFGSGTQLSVL.

This chain connects TRBV4-2 to TRBJ1-6, with 7 bases that match TRBD1. V was pared by 1 base and J by 9 bases, with 6 bases of the junction left unmatched. The germline V gene encodes CDR1 LGHNA and CDR2 YNFKEQ. CDR3 length equals 15 residues. CDR3 sequence (DNA): TGTGCCAGCAGCCAAGGACAGGGTAAGGGTTCACCCCTCCACTTT. It is translated as CASSQGQGKGSPLHF.

This clone was seen just once. The chain carries TRBV13 and TRBJ2-1, with D tentatively TRBD2 (6 bases). The CDR3 sequence is 17 residues long. Trimming left V 5 bases short and J 3 bases short, with 20 bases between. The germline V gene has CDR1 PRHDT and CDR2 FYEKMQ (reference sequence). Written as DNA, the CDR3 is TGTGCCAGCAGCCCCCGCCAGGGTAGCGGTCTCTACAATGAGCAGTTCTTC. Translation: CASSPRQGSGLYNEQFF. The entire variable domain, with the rest obtained from reference TRBV13 and TRBJ2-1, is as follows: AAGVIQSPRHLIKEKRETATLKCYPIPRHDTVYWYQQGPGQDPQFLISFYEKMQSDKGSIPDRFSAQQFSDYHSELNMSSLELGDSALYFCASSPRQGSGLYNEQFFGPGTRLTVL.

V and J are TRBV27 and TRBJ1-2; D is perhaps TRBD1 (6 bases). Germline CDR1 reads MNHEY; CDR2 reads SMNVEV (reference sequence). V was cut by 2 bases and J by 8 bases, with 15 bases left in between. CDR3 length: 14 residues. The CDR3 nucleotides read TGTGCCAGCAGTTTACGACAGGTTGGTGAGGGCTACACCTTC. Protein: CASSLRQVGEGYTF.

The V and J genes are TRBV29-1 and TRBJ1-2; D unclear. The CDR3 totals 14 residues. The V and J ends lost 7 bases and 7 bases respectively, with 22 bases between them. The V gene's germline CDR1 is SQVTM and CDR2 ANQGSEA. CDR3 nucleotides: TGCAGCGCCCAGAGTGGGGAGAGCGTTGGTGGCTACACCTTC. It yields the protein CSAQSGESVGGYTF. Complete variable domain (other parts from reference TRBV29-1 and TRBJ1-2): SAVISQKPSRDICQRGTSLTIQCQVDSQVTMMFWYRQQPGQSLTLIATANQGSEATYESGFVIDKFPISRPNLTFSTLTVSNMSPEDSSIYLCSAQSGESVGGYTFGSGTRLTVV.

The J gene is TRBJ2-1, the V gene TRBV5-1, with 10 bases aligning to TRBD2. This CDR3 is built from 15 residues. The V gene's germline CDR1 is SGHRS and CDR2 YFSETQ. V lost 2 bases, J lost 4 bases, and 3 bases stayed unmatched. In DNA, the CDR3 is TGCGCCAGCAGCTTAGGGACTAGCGTTTACAATGAGCAGTTCTTC. This translates into CASSLGTSVYNEQFF.

This rearrangement joins TRBV14 to TRBJ1-2; 11 positions match TRBD1. Germline V gene data show CDR1 as SGHDN and CDR2 as FVKESK. The V and J ends lost 1 base and 4 bases, in that order; junction bases with no gene match: 2. This CDR3 contains 15 residues. The CDR3 DNA is TGTGCCAGCAGCCAAGTCGGGACAGGGGGCTATGGCTACACCTTC. It is translated as CASSQVGTGGYGYTF.

The chain joins TRBV27 to TRBJ2-7; a weak D match, TRBD1 (6 bases). This CDR3 region has 14 residues. The V gene's germline CDR1 is MNHEY and CDR2 SMNVEV (reference sequence). With 7 bases removed from V and 0 bases from J, the gap between germline ends came to 13 bases. The CDR3 bases are TGTGCCAGCAAATCCGGGACATCCTCCTACGAGCAGTACTTC. The encoded protein is CASKSGTSSYEQYF.

This clone was picked up one time. The chain carries TRBV6-1 and TRBJ1-6, with D perhaps TRBD1 (5 bases). The V gene's germline CDR1 is MNHNS and CDR2 SASEGT. The CDR3 extends over 16 amino acids. Trimming took off 2 bases at V and 5 bases at J, with 13 bases between the two ends. The CDR3 is CASSESRTLNNSPLHF. DNA for the CDR3: TGTGCCAGCAGTGAAAGTAGGACATTGAATAATTCACCCCTCCACTTT.

This sequence joins TRBV7-3 and TRBJ2-3; D is unclear. Trimming pared 5 bases from V and 6 bases from J, leaving 9 bases between. Germline loops: CDR1 SGHTA, CDR2 FQGTGA. The CDR3 spans 12 residues. The CDR3 here is CASSRPGDTQYF. In DNA form, the CDR3 reads TGTGCCAGCAGCCGACCCGGGGATACGCAGTATTTT.

This clone came up a few times. This chain uses TRBV2 with TRBJ1-1, with D perhaps TRBD1 (6 bases). This CDR3 has 16 amino acids. V was cut by 0 bases and J by 4 bases, with 15 bases left in between. Looked up from germline, CDR1 is SNHLY and CDR2 is FYNNEI. The CDR3: CASSEALGGARTEAFF. CDR3 coding DNA: TGTGCCAGCAGTGAAGCGCTTGGGGGGGCGCGCACTGAAGCTTTCTTT. Filled out from reference TRBV2 and TRBJ1-1, the complete variable domain reads EPEVTQTPSHQVTQMGQEVILRCVPISNHLYFYWYRQILGQKVEFLVSFYNNEISEKSEIFDDQFSVERPDGSNFTLKIRSTKLEDSAMYFCASSEALGGARTEAFFGQGTRLTVV.

The J gene is TRBJ2-7, the V gene TRBV5-1; 11 bases align to TRBD2. The junction had 5 bases not matched to a gene; V was cut back by 4 bases and J by 2 bases. This CDR3 has 15 residues. Germline values: CDR1 SGHRS, CDR2 YFSETQ. CDR3 coding DNA: TGCGCCAGCAGCGGAACTAGCGGGAGACCCTACGAGCAGTACTTC. Its protein product is CASSGTSGRPYEQYF.

The genes are TRBV2 and TRBJ1-2, with D tentatively TRBD1 (5 bases). CDR1 is SNHLY and CDR2 is FYNNEI in the germline V gene. CDR3 size: 14 residues. Trimming removed 2 bases from V and 4 bases from J, with 11 bases in between. The CDR3 region has the DNA TGTGCCAGCAGTGAATCCAGGGCCCCCTATGGCTACACCTTC. This sequence encodes CASSESRAPYGYTF.

V usage is TRBV7-3 and J usage is TRBJ2-5; the match to TRBD2 covers 8 bases. Germline CDR1 SGHTA, CDR2 FQGTGA. The CDR3 totals 14 residues. The trim removed 3 bases at V and 5 bases at J, leaving 5 bases unmatched. The CDR3 is CASSFGGGFETQYF. For the CDR3, the DNA is TGTGCCAGCAGCTTCGGGGGGGGATTTGAGACCCAGTACTTC.

There are a few counts of this clone. The V and J genes are TRBV5-6 and TRBJ2-7; D is ambiguous. Germline lookup yields CDR1 SGHDT and CDR2 YYEEEE. The V gene lost 3 bases and the J gene lost 0 bases, with 10 bases spanning the gap. This CDR3 has 14 residues. The CDR3 coding sequence is TGTGCCAGCAGCTCACCGAGGAGCTCCTACGAGCAGTACTTC. This encodes CASSSPRSSYEQYF. Together with reference TRBV5-6 and TRBJ2-7, the CDR3 gives the full variable domain: DAGVTQSPTHLIKTRGQQVTLRCSPKSGHDTVSWYQQALGQGPQFIFQYYEEEERQRGNFPDRFSGHQFPNYSSELNVNALLLGDSALYLCASSSPRSSYEQYFGPGTRLTVT.

By share, this clone counts as medium-sized (0.01 to 0.1%). This rearrangement joins TRBV2 to TRBJ1-2; D unclear. The CDR3 contains 13 residues. V was shortened by 6 bases and J by 2 bases, with 10 bases between the two germline ends. Germline V CDR1 and CDR2: SNHLY, FYNNEI. The CDR3 protein is CASRAGSNYGYTF. CDR3 DNA sequence: TGTGCCAGCAGGGCGGGAAGCAACTATGGCTACACCTTC.

This clone was seen once. This chain connects TRBV7-2 to TRBJ2-5, with TRBD2 matching over 11 bases. The ends lost 5 bases at V and 4 bases at J; junction bases unmatched: 3. Germline lookup yields CDR1 SGHTA and CDR2 FQGNSA. The CDR3 loop spans 14 amino acids. The chain's CDR3 is CASSPGLAGETQYF. The CDR3 DNA reads as TGTGCCAGCAGCCCAGGACTAGCGGGAGAGACCCAGTACTTC.

V usage is TRBV7-3 and J usage is TRBJ2-3, with D possibly TRBD1 on 5 matching bases. Germline CDR1 is SGHTA and CDR2 is FQGTGA. The CDR3 runs 13 residues. Trimming stripped 1 base from V and 6 bases from J, with 8 bases between. The CDR3 region has the DNA TGTGCCAGCAGCTTAATGTGGGGCGATACGCAGTATTTT. As protein: CASSLMWGDTQYF.

This chain links TRBV19 with TRBJ2-1; D not certain. The germline V gene has CDR1 LNHDA and CDR2 SQIVND (reference sequence). V lost 2 bases and J 6 bases, leaving 14 bases between the germline ends. The CDR3 spans 15 residues. The CDR3: CASSILAVPTNEQFF. The DNA of the CDR3 is TGTGCCAGTAGTATATTGGCTGTACCCACCAATGAGCAGTTCTTC. The full variable domain, in which reference TRBV19 and TRBJ2-1 provide the parts outside the CDR3, is DGGITQSPKYLFRKEGQNVTLSCEQNLNHDAMYWYRQDPGQGLRLIYYSQIVNDFQKGDIAEGYSVSREKKESFPLTVTSAQKNPTAFYLCASSILAVPTNEQFFGPGTRLTVL.

The rearrangement links TRBV5-1 to TRBJ2-2; D might be TRBD2 (5 bases). This CDR3 spans 17 amino acids. Germline V lookup: CDR1 SGHRS, CDR2 YFSETQ. The V gene lost 4 bases and the J gene lost 1 base, with 17 bases spanning the gap. The CDR3 DNA reads as TGCGCCAGCAGCCAAAAAAGGACCGGAGGGAACACCGGGGAGCTGTTTTTT. Translated, it gives CASSQKRTGGNTGELFF.